One and the same sample provided the 27 T cell receptor beta chains below, sequenced in a study of CD8+ T cells in alopecia areata. The treatment was: oral pan-JAK inhibitor, 5-10 mg twice daily. Once RNA had been extracted, it was reverse transcribed into cDNA to act as the sequencing template. TCRdb keeps only in-frame clones here, not all; method: immunoSEQ multiplex PCR. The sample lists some 170,000 clones, roughly 50% occurring once. The input for sequencing was CD4+ T cells sorted from blood, taken at roughly week 55, from a patient treated with tofacitinib. The source of these receptors is a human donor with alopecia areata.

The rearrangement uses TRBV4-1 and TRBJ2-3; the match to TRBD2 covers 7 bases. V shed 4 bases and J 3 bases; nucleotides not matched to a gene: 1. Per the germline V gene, CDR1 is MGHRA and CDR2 is YSYEKL. This CDR3 region has 13 residues. CDR3 region: CASSRLATDTQYF. Written as DNA, the CDR3 is TGCGCCAGCAGCCGACTAGCAACAGATACGCAGTATTTT.

This chain uses TRBV7-2 with TRBJ1-2; D is perhaps TRBD1 (5 bases). Trimming left V 3 bases short and J 0 bases short, with 17 bases between. CDR3 length: 17 amino acids. Germline CDR1 and CDR2: SGHTA and FQGNSA. The DNA for the CDR3 is TGTGCCAGCAGCTTTTCTCGGTCGACAGCCTCTAACTATGGCTACACCTTC. Protein product: CASSFSRSTASNYGYTF.

This clone came up a few times. The chain has TRBV7-8 and TRBJ1-1; 8 positions match TRBD1. The V and J ends lost 5 bases and 7 bases, in that order; junction bases with no gene match: 15. CDR3 length: 16 residues. The germline V gene has CDR1 SGHVS and CDR2 FQNEAQ. This chain's CDR3 is CASSPGQGGMVGEAFF. CDR3 sequence (DNA): TGTGCCAGCAGCCCCGGACAGGGAGGGATGGTCGGTGAAGCTTTCTTT.

This chain uses TRBV10-3 with TRBJ2-7, with D perhaps matching TRBD1 (5 bases). CDR1 is ENHRY and CDR2 is SYGVKD in the germline V gene. V shed 3 bases and J shed 2 bases, with 14 bases lying between them. The CDR3 runs 15 residues. The CDR3 protein is CAISDEVRAPYEQYF. Here the CDR3 DNA reads TGTGCCATCAGTGACGAAGTCAGGGCGCCCTACGAGCAGTACTTC.

CDR3 nucleotide sequence: TGCAGCGTTGACGACAAGGGAGGCAGTGGCTACACCTTC. It encodes CSVDDKGGSGYTF. The V gene is TRBV29-1, the J gene TRBJ1-2; no clear D gene. The CDR3 spans 13 residues. V lost 3 bases and J lost 7, with 15 bases in between. Germline V gene lookup returns CDR1 SQVTM and CDR2 ANQGSEA.

There are a few counts of this clone. The V and J genes are TRBV29-1 and TRBJ1-1, with D tentatively TRBD1 (6 bases). This CDR3 has 14 amino acids. Trimming took 4 bases from V and 4 from J, leaving 16 bases between them. Germline V CDR1 and CDR2: SQVTM, ANQGSEA. The CDR3 coding sequence is TGCAGCGTTGGATCTAGGGGGGATGGCACTGAAGCTTTCTTT. It is translated as CSVGSRGDGTEAFF.

The chain carries TRBV5-1 and TRBJ2-5, with 10 bases that match TRBD2. Germline V CDR1 and CDR2: SGHRS, YFSETQ. Trimming at V came to 6 bases and at J to 1 base, leaving 3 bases not matched to a gene. The CDR3 extends over 14 amino acids. The CDR3 DNA reads as TGCGCCAGCACACTAGCGGGACTCCAAGAGACCCAGTACTTC. This translates into CASTLAGLQETQYF.

The CDR3 bases are TGTGCCATCAGTGAGCCGAGTAATGAGCAGTTCTTC. Protein product: CAISEPSNEQFF. The V and J genes are TRBV10-3 and TRBJ2-1; D call uncertain. V lost 2 bases, J lost 7 bases, and 6 bases lay in between. CDR1 and CDR2 from the germline V gene are ENHRY and SYGVKD. This CDR3 spans 12 amino acids.

The sample holds a few counts of this clone. This chain connects TRBV27 to TRBJ1-6, with 8 bases aligning to TRBD1. Germline V lookup: CDR1 MNHEY, CDR2 SMNVEV (reference sequence). The CDR3 runs to 15 residues. The V and J ends lost 4 bases and 8 bases, in that order; junction bases with no gene match: 7. CDR3 in amino acids: CASSSWAGGYSPLHF. The CDR3 nucleotides read TGTGCCAGCAGTTCCTGGGCAGGGGGCTATTCACCCCTCCACTTT.

The table lists this clone with a few counts. The CDR3 spells CASTSTGGRHRSPLHF. The CDR3 DNA is TGTGCCAGTACCTCGACAGGGGGACGGCATCGTTCACCCCTCCACTTT. The chain carries TRBV19 and TRBJ1-6; 9 positions agree with TRBD1. This CDR3 comprises 16 residues. Germline-derived CDR1 and CDR2 are LNHDA and SQIVND (reference sequence). V shed 7 bases and J 9 bases; nucleotides not matched to a gene: 13.

This clone was recorded a few times. The V gene is TRBV30, the J gene TRBJ1-1; D remains unclear. The CDR3 has 16 residues. V shed 0 bases and J shed 5 bases, with 19 bases lying between them. CDR1 and CDR2 (germline): GTSNPN, SVGIG (reference sequence). DNA for the CDR3: TGTGCCTGGAGTGTACCCCCGACAAGTGGAAGGACTGAAGCTTTCTTT. Encoded protein: CAWSVPPTSGRTEAFF.

This chain joins TRBV18 and TRBJ2-3, with D unclear. The CDR3 length is 14 residues. CDR1 is KGHSH and CDR2 is LQKENI in the germline V gene. The germline V and J ends were trimmed by 2 bases and 0 bases, with 6 bases remaining between them. The CDR3 protein is CASSPTPSTDTQYF. The CDR3 DNA reads TGTGCCAGCTCACCAACACCGAGCACAGATACGCAGTATTTT.

As to this clone: This likely stems from a read error, as it lies one base from a far larger clone. The CDR3 spells CSVRGSGAIVLTF. In DNA, the CDR3 is TGCAGCGTTCGAGGGAGCGGGGCCATCGTCCTGACTTTC. The rearrangement joins TRBV29-1 to TRBJ2-6, with 7 bases matching TRBD2. This CDR3 contains 13 residues. The V gene's germline CDR1 is SQVTM and CDR2 ANQGSEA.

This chain connects TRBV6-5 to TRBJ2-5, with TRBD1 as a possible D gene (6 bases). The V gene's germline CDR1 is MNHEY and CDR2 SVGAGI. Trimming took 0 bases from V and 5 from J, leaving 10 bases between them. This CDR3 has 14 residues. The CDR3 region has the DNA TGTGCCAGCAGTTACTCGACAGGCTCGGAGACCCAGTACTTC. Amino acid sequence: CASSYSTGSETQYF.

The V and J genes are TRBV30 and TRBJ1-2; 8 bases align to TRBD1. Germline trimming cut 0 bases from V and 3 bases from J; bases unmatched to any gene: 9. The V gene's germline CDR1 is GTSNPN and CDR2 SVGIG (reference sequence). This CDR3 spans 16 amino acids. DNA for the CDR3: TGTGCCTGGAGTGTAAGGCGCAGGGGGCGGTACTATGGCTACACCTTC. Its translation: CAWSVRRRGRYYGYTF.

Note on this clone: In the same sample, other DNA sequences code for this CDR3. The gene calls are TRBV30 and TRBJ2-5; D remains ambiguous. CDR3 length: 11 amino acids. Trimming took off 0 bases at V and 5 bases at J, with 4 bases between the two ends. From germline, CDR1 is GTSNPN and CDR2 SVGIG (reference sequence). The CDR3 coding sequence is TGTGCCTGGAGTGTCGGGGAGACCCAGTACTTC. It translates to CAWSVGETQYF.

This clone was seen only a few times. This sequence joins TRBV9 and TRBJ2-2; D gene uncertain. With 4 bases removed from V and 6 bases from J, the gap between germline ends came to 16 bases. CDR1 is SGDLS, CDR2 YYNGEE, per germline. The CDR3 sequence is 15 residues long. CDR3 nucleotides: TGTGCCAGCAGCCCTCTCCCTCTTGCAGCCGGGGAGCTGTTTTTT. Translated: CASSPLPLAAGELFF.

This clone occurred a few times. The gene calls are TRBV2 and TRBJ1-5; D gene unclear. Germline CDR1 SNHLY, CDR2 FYNNEI. The CDR3 runs 15 residues. V was clipped by 0 bases and J by 4 bases, with 10 bases between them. DNA of the CDR3: TGTGCCAGCAGTGAAGCTTCGGGTAGGAATCAGCCCCAGCATTTT. Translation: CASSEASGRNQPQHF.

This clone was picked up a small number of times. This sequence joins TRBV18 and TRBJ1-1; 7 bases line up with TRBD1. The germline V gene has CDR1 KGHSH and CDR2 LQKENI. V shed 1 base, J shed 2 bases, and the junction held 7 bases outside the gene matches. CDR3 length: 16 residues. CDR3 in amino acids: CASSPREGASNTEAFF. DNA of the CDR3: TGTGCCAGCTCACCACGGGAGGGGGCAAGCAACACTGAAGCTTTCTTT.

The table lists this clone with a few counts. The chain combines TRBV18 with TRBJ2-1, with D perhaps assigned TRBD1 or TRBD2 (5 bases each). The CDR3 spans 14 residues. Germline CDR1 reads KGHSH; CDR2 reads LQKENI. Between the trimmed V and J ends, which lost 1 base and 9 bases, there was a span of 13 bases. CDR3 loop: CASSPRDRSGEQFF. In DNA, the CDR3 is TGTGCCAGCTCACCACGGGACCGTTCGGGTGAGCAGTTCTTC. Combining the CDR3 with reference TRBV18 and TRBJ2-1 gives the whole variable domain NAGVMQNPRHLVRRRGQEARLRCSPMKGHSHVYWYRQLPEEGLKFMVYLQKENIIDESGMPKERFSAEFPKEGPSILRIQQVVRGDSAAYFCASSPRDRSGEQFFGPGTRLTVL.

J is TRBJ1-6 and V is TRBV5-1, with 7 bases identical to TRBD1. Germline CDR1 SGHRS, CDR2 YFSETQ. CDR3 length equals 15 residues. J was trimmed by 7 bases and V by 3 bases; bases with no gene match: 7. Here the CDR3 reads CASSSGDSGNSPLHF. The CDR3 DNA sequence: TGCGCCAGCAGCTCAGGGGACAGCGGGAATTCACCCCTCCACTTT.

The CDR3 nucleotides are TGTGCCAGCAGTGGTACAGGGCTAAATCAGCCCCAGCATTTT. It codes for CASSGTGLNQPQHF. This chain uses TRBV25-1 with TRBJ1-5; TRBD1 is a possible D gene (6 bases). CDR3 size: 14 residues. Trimming pared 4 bases from V and 4 bases from J, leaving 11 bases between. Looked up from germline, CDR1 is MGHDK and CDR2 is SYGVNS.

Of note for this clone: One end of the junction fails to match germline, which may point to a read error. The rearrangement joins TRBV7-8 to TRBJ2-7, with D perhaps given as TRBD1 or TRBD2 (5 bases each). The CDR3 totals 14 residues. Germline CDR1 is SGHVS and CDR2 is FQNEAQ. CDR3 coding DNA: TGTGCCAGCCACACGGGTAGGGACCCTTACGCGCAGTACTTC. This encodes CASHTGRDPYAQYF. The variable domain in full, completed from reference TRBV7-8 and TRBJ2-7, reads GAGVSQSPRYKVAKRGQDVALRCDPISGHVSLFWYQQALGQGPEFLTYFQNEAQLDKSGLPSDRFFAERPEGSVSTLKIQRTQQEDSAVYLCASHTGRDPYAQYFGPGTRLTVT.

DNA of the CDR3: TGTGCCAGCAGTTACTCGACCGGGACAACCTACGAGCAGTACTTC. The encoded protein is CASSYSTGTTYEQYF. The V and J genes are TRBV6-5 and TRBJ2-7; tentatively, D is TRBD1 (6 bases). The V and J ends lost 0 bases and 2 bases respectively, with 11 bases between them. Germline CDR1 is MNHEY and CDR2 is SVGAGI. The CDR3 runs 15 residues.

The chain couples TRBV2 to TRBJ1-1; the D gene is possibly TRBD1 (6 bases). The length of the CDR3 is 12 residues. Germline lookup yields CDR1 SNHLY and CDR2 FYNNEI. V was shortened by 6 bases and J by 8 bases, with 13 bases between the two germline ends. The CDR3 region is CASRWPQGEAFF. The CDR3 DNA follows: TGTGCCAGCAGGTGGCCACAGGGCGAAGCTTTCTTT.

The chain is built from TRBV4-1 and TRBJ1-5; D unresolved. V was trimmed by 4 bases and J by 0 bases, leaving 13 bases between them. This CDR3 is 16 amino acids long. CDR1 and CDR2 from the germline V gene are MGHRA and YSYEKL. The CDR3 sequence: CASSPFGESSNQPQHF. Here the CDR3 DNA reads TGCGCCAGCAGCCCATTTGGGGAGTCTAGCAATCAGCCCCAGCATTTT.

This clone was observed a single time. V gene TRBV30 combines with J gene TRBJ1-2; D is ambiguous. From germline, CDR1 is GTSNPN and CDR2 SVGIG (reference sequence). This CDR3 is built from 13 residues. Trimming cost V 0 bases and J 4 bases, with 9 bases left between them. In DNA form, the CDR3 reads TGTGCCTGGAGTGTAGACCGGCCCTATGGCTACACCTTC. It translates to CAWSVDRPYGYTF.